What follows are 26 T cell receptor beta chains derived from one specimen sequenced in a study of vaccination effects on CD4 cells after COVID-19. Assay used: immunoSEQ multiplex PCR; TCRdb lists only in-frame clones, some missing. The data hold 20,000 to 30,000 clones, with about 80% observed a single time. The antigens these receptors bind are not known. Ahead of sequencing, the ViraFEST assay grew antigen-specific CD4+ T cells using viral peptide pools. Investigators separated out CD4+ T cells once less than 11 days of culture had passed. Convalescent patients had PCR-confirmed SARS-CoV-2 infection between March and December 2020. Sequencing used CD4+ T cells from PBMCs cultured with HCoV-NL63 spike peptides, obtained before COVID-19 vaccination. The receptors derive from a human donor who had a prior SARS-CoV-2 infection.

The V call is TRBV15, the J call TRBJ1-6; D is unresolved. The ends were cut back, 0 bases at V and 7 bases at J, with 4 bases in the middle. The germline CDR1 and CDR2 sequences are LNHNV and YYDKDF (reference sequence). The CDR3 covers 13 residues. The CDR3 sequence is CATSRDPNSPLHF. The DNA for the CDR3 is TGTGCCACCAGCAGAGACCCGAATTCACCCCTCCACTTT.

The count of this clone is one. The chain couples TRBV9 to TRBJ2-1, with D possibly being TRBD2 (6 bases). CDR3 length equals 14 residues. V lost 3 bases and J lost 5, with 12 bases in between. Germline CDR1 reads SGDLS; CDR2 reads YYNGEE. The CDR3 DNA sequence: TGTGCCAGCAGCGATAAGGGACTGAACAATGAGCAGTTCTTC. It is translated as CASSDKGLNNEQFF.

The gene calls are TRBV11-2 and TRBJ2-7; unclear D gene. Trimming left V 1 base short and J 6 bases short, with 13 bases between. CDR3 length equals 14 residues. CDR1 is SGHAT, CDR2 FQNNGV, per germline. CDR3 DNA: TGTGCCAGCAGCTTAGTCTCACGATTTAGCGAGCAGTACTTC. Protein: CASSLVSRFSEQYF.

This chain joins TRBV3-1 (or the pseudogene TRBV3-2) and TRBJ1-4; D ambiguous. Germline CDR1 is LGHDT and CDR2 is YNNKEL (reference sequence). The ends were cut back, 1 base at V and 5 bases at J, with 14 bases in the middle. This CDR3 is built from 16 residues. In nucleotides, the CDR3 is TGTGCCAGCAGCCAAGCCCCCAAAATTGGGAATGAAAAACTGTTTTTT. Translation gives CASSQAPKIGNEKLFF.

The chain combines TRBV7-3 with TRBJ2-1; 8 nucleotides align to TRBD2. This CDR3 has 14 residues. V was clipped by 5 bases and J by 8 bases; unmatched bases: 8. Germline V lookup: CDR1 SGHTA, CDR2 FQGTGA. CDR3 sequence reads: CASSAGLEYDEQFF. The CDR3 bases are TGTGCCAGCAGCGCGGGACTAGAGTATGATGAGCAGTTCTTC.

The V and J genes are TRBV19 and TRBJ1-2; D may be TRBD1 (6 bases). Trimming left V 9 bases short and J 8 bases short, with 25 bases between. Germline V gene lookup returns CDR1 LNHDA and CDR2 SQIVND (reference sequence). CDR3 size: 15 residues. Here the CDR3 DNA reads TGTGCCAGCACACCCGGGGGACACACCCCGCGGGGCTACACCTTC. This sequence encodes CASTPGGHTPRGYTF.

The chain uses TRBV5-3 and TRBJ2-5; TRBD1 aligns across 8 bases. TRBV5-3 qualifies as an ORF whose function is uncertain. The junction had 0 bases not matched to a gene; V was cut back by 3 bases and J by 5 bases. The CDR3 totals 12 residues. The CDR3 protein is CARSWDRETQYF. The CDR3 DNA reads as TGTGCCAGAAGCTGGGACAGGGAGACCCAGTACTTC.

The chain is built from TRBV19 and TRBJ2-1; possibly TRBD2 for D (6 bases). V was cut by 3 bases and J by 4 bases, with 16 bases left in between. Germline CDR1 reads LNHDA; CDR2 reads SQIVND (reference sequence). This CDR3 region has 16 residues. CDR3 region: CASSINLSGRYNEQFF. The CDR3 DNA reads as TGTGCCAGTAGTATCAATCTTAGCGGCCGATACAATGAGCAGTTCTTC.

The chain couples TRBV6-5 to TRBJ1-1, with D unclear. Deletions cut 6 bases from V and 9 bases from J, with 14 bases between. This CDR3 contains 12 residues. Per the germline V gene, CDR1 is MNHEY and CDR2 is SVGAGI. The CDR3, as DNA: TGTGCCAGCAGCACGGGCGGCCGCCAAGCTTTCTTT. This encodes CASSTGGRQAFF.

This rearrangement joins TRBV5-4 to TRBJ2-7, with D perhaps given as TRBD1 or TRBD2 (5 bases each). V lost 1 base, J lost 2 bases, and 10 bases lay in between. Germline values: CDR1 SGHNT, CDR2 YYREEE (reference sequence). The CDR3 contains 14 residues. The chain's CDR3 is CASSLPGTAYEQYF. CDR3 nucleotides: TGTGCCAGCAGCTTGCCCGGGACGGCCTACGAGCAGTACTTC.

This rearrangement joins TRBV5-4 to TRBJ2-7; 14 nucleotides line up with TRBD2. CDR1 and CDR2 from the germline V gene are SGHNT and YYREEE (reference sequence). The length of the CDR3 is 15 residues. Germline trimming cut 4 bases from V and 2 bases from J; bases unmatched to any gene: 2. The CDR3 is CASSQTSGRAYEQYF. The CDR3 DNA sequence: TGTGCCAGCAGCCAGACTAGCGGGAGGGCCTACGAGCAGTACTTC.

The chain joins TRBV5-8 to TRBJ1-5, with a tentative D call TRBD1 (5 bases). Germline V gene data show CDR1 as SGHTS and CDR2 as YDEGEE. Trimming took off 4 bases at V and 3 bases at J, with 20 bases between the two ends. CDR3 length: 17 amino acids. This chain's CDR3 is CASSDTDGTGDNQPQHF. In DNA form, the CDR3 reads TGTGCCAGCAGCGACACCGACGGGACGGGGGACAATCAGCCCCAGCATTTT.

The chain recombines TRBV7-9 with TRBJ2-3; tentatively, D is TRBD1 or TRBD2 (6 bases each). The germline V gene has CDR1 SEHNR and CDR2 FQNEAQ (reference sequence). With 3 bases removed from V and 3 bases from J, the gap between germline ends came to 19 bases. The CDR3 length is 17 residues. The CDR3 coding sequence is TGTGCCAGCAGCTTTATGTTAGGGGGGAGGTTGACAGATACGCAGTATTTT. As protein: CASSFMLGGRLTDTQYF.

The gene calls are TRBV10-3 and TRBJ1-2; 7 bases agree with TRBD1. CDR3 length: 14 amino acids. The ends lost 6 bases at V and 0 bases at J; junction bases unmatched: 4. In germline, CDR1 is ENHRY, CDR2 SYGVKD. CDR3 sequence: CAISRQGANYGYTF. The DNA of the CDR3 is TGTGCCATCAGCCGACAGGGAGCTAACTATGGCTACACCTTC.

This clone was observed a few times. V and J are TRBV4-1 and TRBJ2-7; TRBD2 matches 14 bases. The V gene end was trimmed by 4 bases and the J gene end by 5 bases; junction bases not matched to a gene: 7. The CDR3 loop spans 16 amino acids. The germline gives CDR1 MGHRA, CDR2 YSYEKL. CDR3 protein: CASSRTPGLAGDEQYF. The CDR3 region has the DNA TGCGCCAGCAGCCGAACTCCGGGACTAGCGGGAGACGAGCAGTACTTC.

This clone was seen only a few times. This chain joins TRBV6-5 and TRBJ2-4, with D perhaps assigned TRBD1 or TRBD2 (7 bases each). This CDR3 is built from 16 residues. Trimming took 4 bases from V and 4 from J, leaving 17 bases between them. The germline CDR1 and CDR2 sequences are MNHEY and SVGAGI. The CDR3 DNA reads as TGTGCCAGCAGTTCCTCCAGGGGGGGGATTAAAAACATTCAGTACTTC. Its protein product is CASSSSRGGIKNIQYF.

CDR3 DNA sequence: TGTGCCAGCTCAAGTACCGGGGGGGCGAGCACAGATACGCAGTATTTT. It codes for CASSSTGGASTDTQYF. The chain combines TRBV18 with TRBJ2-3; 8 bases align to TRBD2. The CDR3 loop spans 16 amino acids. Germline CDR1 is KGHSH and CDR2 is LQKENI. V lost 5 bases and J lost 0; bases outside the gene matches: 7.

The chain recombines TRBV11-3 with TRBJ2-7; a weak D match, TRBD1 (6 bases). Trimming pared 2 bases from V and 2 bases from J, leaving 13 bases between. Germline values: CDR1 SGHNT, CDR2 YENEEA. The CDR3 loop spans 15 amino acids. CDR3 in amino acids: CASSLRAGAPYEQYF. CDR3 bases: TGTGCCAGCAGCTTAAGGGCAGGGGCCCCCTACGAGCAGTACTTC.

CDR3 sequence reads: CASSLTQPGEQFF. CDR3 DNA: TGTGCCAGCAGTTTAACCCAGCCGGGGGAGCAGTTCTTC. The rearrangement joins TRBV12-3 or TRBV12-4 to TRBJ2-1; tentative D call: TRBD2 (5 bases). The CDR3 runs to 13 residues. Trimming removed 2 bases from V and 10 bases from J, with 12 bases in between.

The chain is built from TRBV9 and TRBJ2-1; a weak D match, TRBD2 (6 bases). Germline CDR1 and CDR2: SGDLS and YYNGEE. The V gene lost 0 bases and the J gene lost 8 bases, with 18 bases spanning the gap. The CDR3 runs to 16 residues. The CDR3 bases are TGTGCCAGCAGCGTAGATACTAGCATCGCTGGGGATGAGCAGTTCTTC. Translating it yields CASSVDTSIAGDEQFF.

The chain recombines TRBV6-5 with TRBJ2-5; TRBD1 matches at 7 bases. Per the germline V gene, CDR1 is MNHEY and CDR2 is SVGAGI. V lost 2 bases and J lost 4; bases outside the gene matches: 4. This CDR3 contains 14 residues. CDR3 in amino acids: CASSYDRVGETQYF. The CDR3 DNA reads TGTGCCAGCAGTTACGACAGGGTGGGAGAGACCCAGTACTTC.

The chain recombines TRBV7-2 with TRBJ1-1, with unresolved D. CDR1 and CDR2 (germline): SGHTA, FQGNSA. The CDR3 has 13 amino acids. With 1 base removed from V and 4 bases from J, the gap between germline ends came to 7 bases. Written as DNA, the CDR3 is TGTGCCAGCAGCTTAGGGGTTAGCACTGAAGCTTTCTTT. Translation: CASSLGVSTEAFF.

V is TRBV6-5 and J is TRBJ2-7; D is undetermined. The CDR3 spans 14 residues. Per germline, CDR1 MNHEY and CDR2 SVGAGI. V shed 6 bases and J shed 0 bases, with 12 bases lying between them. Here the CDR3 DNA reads TGTGCCAGCAGGGTAAAACCTCGCTCCTACGAGCAGTACTTC. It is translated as CASRVKPRSYEQYF.

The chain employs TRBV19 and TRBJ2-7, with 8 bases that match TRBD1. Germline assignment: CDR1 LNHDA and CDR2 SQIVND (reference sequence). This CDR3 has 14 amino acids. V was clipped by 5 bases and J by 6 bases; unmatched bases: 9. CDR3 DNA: TGTGCCAGTAGTCCGGACAGGGTGGGTGGCGAGCAGTACTTC. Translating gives CASSPDRVGGEQYF. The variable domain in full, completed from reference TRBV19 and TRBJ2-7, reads DGGITQSPKYLFRKEGQNVTLSCEQNLNHDAMYWYRQDPGQGLRLIYYSQIVNDFQKGDIAEGYSVSREKKESFPLTVTSAQKNPTAFYLCASSPDRVGGEQYFGPGTRLTVT.

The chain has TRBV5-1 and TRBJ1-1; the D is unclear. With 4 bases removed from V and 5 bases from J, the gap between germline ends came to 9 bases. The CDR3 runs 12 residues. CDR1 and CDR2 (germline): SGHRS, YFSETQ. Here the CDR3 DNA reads TGCGCCAGCAGCCTGTCGGGGACTGAAGCTTTCTTT. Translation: CASSLSGTEAFF. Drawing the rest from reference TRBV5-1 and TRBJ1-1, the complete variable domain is KAGVTQTPRYLIKTRGQQVTLSCSPISGHRSVSWYQQTPGQGLQFLFEYFSETQRNKGNFPGRFSGRQFSNSRSEMNVSTLELGDSALYLCASSLSGTEAFFGQGTRLTVV.

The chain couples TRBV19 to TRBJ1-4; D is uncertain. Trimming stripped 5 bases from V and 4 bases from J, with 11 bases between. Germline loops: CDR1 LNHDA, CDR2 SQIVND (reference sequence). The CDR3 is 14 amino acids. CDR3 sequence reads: CASSYLGGNEKLFF. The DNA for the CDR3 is TGTGCCAGTAGTTACCTCGGAGGTAATGAAAAACTGTTTTTT.